This T cell receptor (beta chain) was identified in a study of T cell repertoires in ileal Crohn's disease. The J segment lost 4 bases and the V segment lost 1 base, leaving 6 bases of the junction unmatched. The CDR3 extends over 16 amino acids. CDR1 and CDR2 from the germline V gene are SEHNR and FQNEAQ (reference sequence). Before sorting, lamina propria lymphocytes were separated from surgical specimens by density gradient. Profiling relied on immunoSEQ multiplex PCR, and the TCRdb table lists in-frame clones only, not all of them. The sample consists of around 5,300 clones, roughly 90% of them appearing once.

This clonotype was obtained from an adult with Crohn's disease. Some clones in this sample may be carry-over from other donors' samples. The chain uses TRBV7-9 and TRBJ2-1; 8 bases agree with TRBD1. The sample consisted of CD4+ T cells from ileum. CDR3 loop: CASSLVRTGIYNEQFF. In DNA, the CDR3 is TGTGCCAGCAGCTTAGTCCGGACAGGGATTTACAATGAGCAGTTCTTC.